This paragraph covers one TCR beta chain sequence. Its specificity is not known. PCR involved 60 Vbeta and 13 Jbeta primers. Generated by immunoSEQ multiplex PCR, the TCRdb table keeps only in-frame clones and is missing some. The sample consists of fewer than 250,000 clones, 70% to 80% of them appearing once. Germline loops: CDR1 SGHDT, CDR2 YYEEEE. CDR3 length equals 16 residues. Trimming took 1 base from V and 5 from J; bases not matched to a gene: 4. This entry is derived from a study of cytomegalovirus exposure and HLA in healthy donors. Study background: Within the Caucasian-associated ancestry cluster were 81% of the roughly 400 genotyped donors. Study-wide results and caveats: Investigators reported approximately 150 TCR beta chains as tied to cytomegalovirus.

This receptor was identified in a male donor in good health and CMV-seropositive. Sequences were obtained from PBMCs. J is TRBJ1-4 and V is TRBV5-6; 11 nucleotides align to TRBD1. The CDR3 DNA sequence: TGTGCCAGCAGCTTGTATTGGACAGGGGGCAATGAAAAACTGTTTTTT. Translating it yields CASSLYWTGGNEKLFF.